This TCR beta chain was profiled in a study of cytomegalovirus exposure and HLA in healthy donors. Study results and caveats: Most TCR sequences proved rare, with some public TCRs found in many donors. Subsequent analysis found a tendency for first-cohort TCR clusters to co-occur within the 120 or so validation repertoires.

Produced via immunoSEQ multiplex PCR; TCRdb's table is partial and in-frame only. This sample has 76,000 or so clones, with 94% found just once. The donors were in the roughly 120-subject validation cohort, distinct from the roughly 720-subject first cohort. CDR3 length: 13 residues. V lost 4 bases to trimming and J lost 7 bases, with 13 bases between them. The germline V gene encodes CDR1 MNHEY and CDR2 SMNVEV (reference sequence). Turning to this clone: Antigen unknown.

The TCR was taken from a woman between 18 and 29 years old in good health and CMV-seropositive. Sequences were obtained from PBMCs. This sequence joins TRBV27 and TRBJ1-2; possible D gene TRBD1, 6 bases. The CDR3 loop is CASSYQRGIGYTF. The CDR3 DNA is TGTGCCAGCAGTTATCAAAGGGGGATTGGCTACACCTTC.